This T cell receptor beta chain was sequenced during a study of blood T cell repertoires in COVID-19 (dated by TCRdb to 2020 to 2022). Background on the whole study: Samples covering the acute and convalescent phases of COVID-19 were provided by collaborators in the United States, Italy and Spain. Where available, HLA class I and class II types were obtained from metadata supplied by the sample provider rather than from assay-based typing. A freely available public database, intended as a resource for researchers studying the immune response to SARS-CoV-2, is where the repertoires were released. Samples were obtained from the ongoing ImmuneRACE study (first 160 participants) and from some 1,300 subjects provided by 6 global collaborators. The sample metadata nearly always contained a de-identified subject ID, COVID-19 status, age in years and sex. The material from the prospective study consisted of cDNA or gDNA derived from T cells, B-cell-depleted T cells, or PBMCs. Subjects who had been exposed to COVID-19, were actively infected with it, or had recovered from it provided the deeply sampled blood TCRbeta repertoires that made up the dataset. Points the paper makes about the study in general: The amount of clinical and demographic metadata varied by source and participant and was provided uncurated.

The germline V gene encodes CDR1 WNHNN and CDR2 SYGVQD (reference sequence). The V and J ends are trimmed by 10 bases and 3 bases, leaving 21 bases between them. The CDR3 numbers 15 residues from cysteine through phenylalanine. The CDR3 DNA has 45 bases and is translated from base 1. On this clone itself: Its specific antigen is unknown. No quality values exist for individual bases; no much larger clone is one base distant.

Enrolling through a virtual design, the prospective study's participants ranged in age from roughly 18 to 89 years and lived across 20 to 30 United States geographic areas. Cohort assignment in the prospective study relied on participant-reported clinical history from a screening survey and a study questionnaire. ImmuneRACE Cohort 3 recovered participants were defined by two consecutive negative NP/OP PCR tests, healthcare professional clearance, or symptom resolution. In the prospective study, whole blood, serum and a nasopharyngeal or oropharyngeal swab were collected from each participant by mobile phlebotomists. Prospective study participants could optionally give additional blood draws and questionnaires over an approximately 2-month period. Before DNA extraction, blood samples from the prospective study were shipped at room temperature or frozen. The immunoSEQ Assay, a bias-controlled multiplex PCR, was used to amplify TCRbeta CDR3 regions from genomic DNA. Per the original workflow: The number of nucleated cells in each sample was estimated by amplification of reference gene primers within the assay. To quantify the absolute abundance of each unique TCRbeta CDR3 rearrangement, sequence reads were collapsed and filtered. For each sample, productive Simpson clonality was calculated as the square root of Simpson's diversity index over productive rearrangements. Here the immuneACCESS table is served through TCRdb, limited to in-frame sequences with V and J called. Missing clones are a known gap in these copies; in checked studies unresolved V genes cover under half, and the rest lacks a known reason. Clone size and V and J calls were adopted from that table, with D and trimming inferred from the DNA. This sample gives around 240,000 clones in total; 80% to 90% of them show up just once. The leading ten clones occupy 1.9% of the sample.

This receptor chain uses TRBV10-1 and TRBJ1-1, with no confidently assigned D gene. The sample consisted of PBMCs or T cells enriched from blood (not recorded which). This TCR was recovered from a woman in her forties or fifties who had recovered from COVID-19. In nucleotides, the sequence is TGCGCCACCATCCCCTTTAATCAAGGAGACACTGAAGCTTTCTTT. Protein translation: CATIPFNQGDTEAFF.